The 18 T cell receptor beta chains reported below all come from one sample, sequenced in a study of Ad26.COV2.S vaccination and SARS-CoV-2 variants. TCRdb keeps only in-frame clones here, not all; method: immunoSEQ multiplex PCR. Of 350,000 to 450,000 clones detected, 92% appear once; the ten largest clones hold 1.5% to 2%. Treatment described: around 19 received Ad26.COV2.S at low or high dose, single or two shots; about five received placebo; per-sample allocation not given. Collection of the samples took place on day 63 after the first injection of vaccine or placebo. This material consisted of peripheral blood, taken in a trial of Ad26.COV2.S vaccine versus placebo. The receptors were sampled from a person between 18 and 65 years old who received the Ad26.COV2.S COVID-19 vaccine or a placebo.

V usage is TRBV5-6 and J usage is TRBJ2-7, with TRBD1 as a possible D gene (5 bases). The CDR3 is 13 residues long. The ends were cut back, 0 bases at V and 6 bases at J, with 10 bases in the middle. Germline assignment: CDR1 SGHDT and CDR2 YYEEEE. The CDR3 sequence is CASSLGDRSEQYF. As DNA, the CDR3 is TGTGCCAGCAGCTTGGGTGACAGAAGCGAGCAGTACTTC. Looking up the rest from reference TRBV5-6 and TRBJ2-7 gives the full variable domain: DAGVTQSPTHLIKTRGQQVTLRCSPKSGHDTVSWYQQALGQGPQFIFQYYEEEERQRGNFPDRFSGHQFPNYSSELNVNALLLGDSALYLCASSLGDRSEQYFGPGTRLTVT.

This chain links TRBV27 with TRBJ2-7, with unresolved D. CDR3 length: 14 amino acids. Per the germline V gene, CDR1 is MNHEY and CDR2 is SMNVEV (reference sequence). Trimming cost V 5 bases and J 3 bases, with 14 bases left between them. CDR3: CASSPQPHYYEQYF. CDR3 DNA: TGTGCCAGCAGTCCCCAGCCCCATTACTACGAGCAGTACTTC.

The genes are TRBV7-8 and TRBJ2-1; tentative D call: TRBD2 (6 bases). V lost 5 bases, J lost 10 bases, and 15 bases lay in between. From germline, CDR1 is SGHVS and CDR2 FQNEAQ. The CDR3 contains 13 residues. CDR3 sequence reads: CASSPRAGGEQFF. The CDR3 DNA reads TGTGCCAGCAGCCCTCGAGCGGGTGGGGAGCAGTTCTTC.

J is TRBJ1-5 and V is TRBV28; possible D gene TRBD1, 5 bases. V lost 3 bases and J 1 base, leaving 10 bases between the germline ends. Germline V lookup: CDR1 MDHEN, CDR2 SYDVKM. The CDR3 is 15 amino acids. CDR3 region: CASSFLRDSNQPQHF. The CDR3 bases are TGTGCCAGCAGTTTTCTCCGGGACAGCAATCAGCCCCAGCATTTT.

V usage is TRBV5-1 and J usage is TRBJ2-5; TRBD2 agrees at 7 bases. The CDR3 spans 15 residues. The V gene end was trimmed by 3 bases and the J gene end by 5 bases; junction bases not matched to a gene: 10. Germline CDR1 SGHRS, CDR2 YFSETQ. The CDR3 loop reads CASSWTRGGGETQYF. CDR3 DNA sequence: TGCGCCAGCAGCTGGACTCGCGGGGGTGGGGAGACCCAGTACTTC.

This CDR3 reads CASSTREGGPTDTQYF. CDR3 in DNA: TGTGCCAGCAGTACCCGGGAGGGGGGTCCCACAGATACGCAGTATTTT. The V and J genes are TRBV6-2 or TRBV6-3 and TRBJ2-3; TRBD2 matches 8 bases. The CDR3 has 16 amino acids. V lost 5 bases and J lost 2; bases outside the gene matches: 9. Germline V gene lookup returns CDR1 MNHEY and CDR2 SVGEGT.

This chain uses TRBV5-1 with TRBJ1-2, with D possibly TRBD1 on 6 matching bases. V was clipped by 0 bases and J by 8 bases, with 20 bases between them. This CDR3 spans 16 amino acids. CDR1 and CDR2 (germline): SGHRS, YFSETQ. The chain's CDR3 is CASSLAYTAGTNGYTF. CDR3 DNA sequence: TGCGCCAGCAGCTTGGCCTATACGGCCGGGACAAACGGCTACACCTTC.

The chain links TRBV6-2 or TRBV6-3 to TRBJ1-3; D gene ambiguous. The V and J ends lost 3 bases and 2 bases respectively, with 8 bases between them. CDR3 length equals 14 residues. CDR1 is MNHEY, CDR2 SVGEGT, per germline. The DNA for the CDR3 is TGTGCCAGCAGTTATGGTGCGGCTGGAAACACCATATATTTT. Its translation is CASSYGAAGNTIYF.

The chain uses TRBV4-1 and TRBJ2-7; TRBD2 aligns across 11 bases. The V and J ends lost 4 bases and 4 bases, in that order; junction bases with no gene match: 3. This CDR3 region has 14 residues. Germline V gene data show CDR1 as MGHRA and CDR2 as YSYEKL. DNA for the CDR3: TGCGCCAGCAGCCTGACTAGCGGGGCTTACGAGCAGTACTTC. Translated: CASSLTSGAYEQYF.

The V gene is TRBV7-2, the J gene TRBJ2-3; D is uncertain. The CDR3 spans 13 residues. The germline V gene has CDR1 SGHTA and CDR2 FQGNSA. V was clipped by 4 bases and J by 10 bases, with 15 bases between them. As DNA, the CDR3 is TGTGCCAGCAGCTCAACCACCGTGTTTCCGCAGTATTTT. This sequence encodes CASSSTTVFPQYF.

This rearrangement joins TRBV30 to TRBJ2-3; 7 positions match TRBD2. Unmatched junction bases numbered 6, after V lost 5 bases and J lost 1 base. The CDR3 contains 14 residues. Germline CDR1 reads GTSNPN; CDR2 reads SVGIG (reference sequence). In nucleotides, the CDR3 is TGTGCCTGGGGCCTGGGGGGGGGCACAGATACGCAGTATTTT. This codes for CAWGLGGGTDTQYF.

The chain links TRBV7-9 to TRBJ1-2; unclear D gene. This CDR3 has 12 residues. V was clipped by 4 bases and J by 4 bases, with 7 bases between them. Germline-derived CDR1 and CDR2 are SEHNR and FQNEAQ (reference sequence). The DNA for the CDR3 is TGTGCCAGCAGCTCTCAAATCTATGGCTACACCTTC. Encoded protein: CASSSQIYGYTF.

The rearrangement uses TRBV6-5 and TRBJ1-1; D uncertain. CDR3 size: 12 residues. V lost 2 bases to trimming and J lost 6 bases, with 7 bases between them. In germline, CDR1 is MNHEY, CDR2 SVGAGI. CDR3 nucleotides: TGTGCCAGCAGTTACGGCCCAGCTGAAGCTTTCTTT. Translated: CASSYGPAEAFF.

The V call is TRBV24-1, the J call TRBJ2-3; D gene uncertain. This CDR3 contains 12 residues. Trimming cost V 5 bases and J 3 bases, with 5 bases left between them. Per the germline V gene, CDR1 is KGHDR and CDR2 is SFDVKD. CDR3 amino acids: CATSVGTDTQYF. CDR3 coding DNA: TGTGCCACCAGTGTTGGAACAGATACGCAGTATTTT.

CDR3 DNA: TGTGCCAGCAGTTCAGGGTCCAAGACCTACGAGCAGTACTTC. Amino acids: CASSSGSKTYEQYF. V and J are TRBV6-2 or TRBV6-3 and TRBJ2-7, with TRBD1 as a possible D gene (5 bases). Germline loops: CDR1 MNHEY, CDR2 SVGEGT. V was shortened by 4 bases and J by 2 bases, with 12 bases between the two germline ends. The CDR3 sequence is 14 residues long.

The gene calls are TRBV7-2 and TRBJ2-1, with D hard to call. The germline gives CDR1 SGHTA, CDR2 FQGNSA. V was clipped by 1 base and J by 8 bases, with 12 bases between them. The length of the CDR3 is 14 residues. The CDR3: CASSLGFGVDEQFF. The CDR3 region has the DNA TGTGCCAGCAGCTTAGGATTTGGGGTCGATGAGCAGTTCTTC.

The chain recombines TRBV27 with TRBJ2-1; 8 positions agree with TRBD1. The CDR3 totals 13 residues. Germline values: CDR1 MNHEY, CDR2 SMNVEV (reference sequence). V dropped 8 bases and J dropped 3; count of bases not matched to a gene: 3. The CDR3, as DNA: TGTGCCAGCGCCGGGACAGGCTACAATGAGCAGTTCTTC. Translating gives CASAGTGYNEQFF.

J is TRBJ2-3 and V is TRBV7-2, with 7 bases matching TRBD2. Germline CDR1 reads SGHTA; CDR2 reads FQGNSA. The CDR3 loop spans 15 amino acids. V gave up 1 base and J gave up 4 bases; unmatched junction bases: 5. The CDR3 spells CASSLVRGVSDTQYF. CDR3 nucleotides: TGTGCCAGCAGCTTAGTACGGGGGGTTTCAGATACGCAGTATTTT.